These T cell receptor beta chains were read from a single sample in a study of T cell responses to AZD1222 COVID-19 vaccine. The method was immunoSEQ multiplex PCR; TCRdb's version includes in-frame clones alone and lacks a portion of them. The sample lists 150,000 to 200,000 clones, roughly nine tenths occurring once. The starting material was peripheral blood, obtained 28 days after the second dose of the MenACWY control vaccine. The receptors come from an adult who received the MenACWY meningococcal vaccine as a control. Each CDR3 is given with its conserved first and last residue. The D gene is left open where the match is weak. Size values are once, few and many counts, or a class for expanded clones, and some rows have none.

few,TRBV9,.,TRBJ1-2,CASSPVGDGYGYTF,TGTGCCAGCAGCCCCGTGGGGGATGGCTATGGCTACACCTTC
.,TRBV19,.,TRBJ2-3,CASSTPADTQYF,TGTGCCAGTAGTACCCCCGCAGATACGCAGTATTTT
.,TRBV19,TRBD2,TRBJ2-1,CASSILTSGRNNEQFF,TGTGCCAGTAGTATCCTTACTAGCGGGAGGAATAATGAGCAGTTCTTC
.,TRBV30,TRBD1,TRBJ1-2,CAWNPGQVVGYTF,TGTGCCTGGAATCCGGGACAGGTGGTTGGCTACACCTTC
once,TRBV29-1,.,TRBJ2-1,CSVDGAASYNEQFF,TGCAGCGTTGATGGGGCAGCCTCCTACAATGAGCAGTTCTTC
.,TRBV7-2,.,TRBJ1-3,CASSLGGDPGNTIYF,TGTGCCAGCAGCTTAGGGGGCGACCCTGGAAACACCATATATTTT
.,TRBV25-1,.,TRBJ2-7,CASANAGRPGEQYF,TGTGCCAGCGCGAATGCTGGCAGACCGGGGGAGCAGTACTTC
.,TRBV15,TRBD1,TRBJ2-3,CATSRGPGTGTDTQYF,TGTGCCACCAGCAGAGGCCCAGGGACAGGGACAGATACGCAGTATTTT
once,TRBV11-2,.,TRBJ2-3,CASSLFPVGTDTQYF,TGTGCCAGCAGCTTATTCCCGGTCGGCACAGATACGCAGTATTTT
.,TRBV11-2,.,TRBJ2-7,CASSSIHRGRNYEQYF,TGTGCCAGCAGCTCAATACACCGGGGCAGAAACTACGAGCAGTACTTC
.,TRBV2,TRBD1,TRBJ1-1,CASSVGQGNTEAFF,TGTGCCAGCAGTGTAGGACAGGGTAACACTGAAGCTTTCTTT
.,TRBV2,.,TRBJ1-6,CASWQEKNSPLHF,TGTGCCAGCTGGCAAGAGAAAAATTCACCCCTCCACTTT
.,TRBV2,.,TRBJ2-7,CATLTAREQYF,TGTGCTACCCTTACTGCTCGCGAGCAGTACTTC
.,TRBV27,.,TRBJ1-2,CATLHSLYGYTF,TGTGCCACCTTACACAGCCTCTATGGCTACACCTTC
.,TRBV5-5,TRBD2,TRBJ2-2,CASSLRHGGADTGELFF,TGTGCCAGCAGCCTCCGACACGGGGGGGCGGACACCGGGGAGCTGTTTTTT
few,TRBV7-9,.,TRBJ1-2,CASSLASGEANYGYTF,TGTGCCAGCAGCTTAGCGAGCGGGGAGGCTAACTATGGCTACACCTTC
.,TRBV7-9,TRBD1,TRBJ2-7,CASSFGTGEYEQYF,TGTGCCAGCAGTTTCGGGACAGGGGAATACGAGCAGTACTTC
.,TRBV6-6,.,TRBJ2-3,CASSPINGEPSTDTQYF,TGTGCCAGCAGTCCTATCAATGGGGAACCTAGCACAGATACGCAGTATTTT
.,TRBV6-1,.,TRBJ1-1,CASSLLGTEAFF,TGTGCCAGCAGTTTGCTGGGAACTGAAGCTTTCTTT